Shown below are 20 T cell receptor beta chains from a single sample sequenced in a study of HIV-infected patients and healthy controls. All unsorted peripheral T cells were captured because whole blood was used without fractionation. Reverse transcription used about 510 ng RNA and constant-region primers for alpha and beta. Using multiplexing indices, alpha and beta chain libraries were generated apart by chain-specific third strand synthesis. TCRdb reprocessed the 5' RACE reads with MiXCR, giving one entry per CDR3 protein. The sample yields 13,000 or so distinct CDR3 sequences, 9.9% seen once. Source material: blood. Every receptor here comes from an adult in good health.

This clonotype is deemed medium-sized (0.01 to 0.1%). The chain couples TRBV20-1 to TRBJ2-1; D gene unclear. This CDR3 is 11 amino acids long. CDR1 is DFQATT and CDR2 is SNEGSKA in the germline V gene (reference sequence). Trimming took 1 base from V and 3 from J, leaving 1 base between them. Written as DNA, the CDR3 is TGCAGTGCTAGAGTCTACAATGAGCAGTTCTTC. It specifies CSARVYNEQFF.

This clonotype was found many times. J is TRBJ1-1 and V is TRBV6-6; D remains ambiguous. With 8 bases removed from V and 1 base from J, the gap between germline ends came to 5 bases. The CDR3 has 11 amino acids. In germline, CDR1 is MNHNY, CDR2 SVGAGI (reference sequence). The CDR3 nucleotides are TGTGCCAGCCGCACGAACACTGAAGCTTTCTTT. The encoded protein is CASRTNTEAFF.

This clonotype is deemed medium-sized (0.01 to 0.1%). The chain uses TRBV20-1 and TRBJ2-1, with D perhaps assigned TRBD1 or TRBD2 (6 bases each). V was pared by 0 bases and J by 10 bases, with 22 bases between. The germline V gene has CDR1 DFQATT and CDR2 SNEGSKA (reference sequence). The CDR3 contains 16 residues. In nucleotides, the CDR3 is TGCAGTGCTAGAGATCAATCGGGGGCCCTCTTCCGAGAGCAGTTCTTC. Translated: CSARDQSGALFREQFF.

This clonotype showed up many times. The V gene is TRBV5-6, the J gene TRBJ2-1; 10 nucleotides match TRBD2. The V and J ends lost 2 bases and 8 bases, in that order; junction bases with no gene match: 10. CDR3 length: 16 amino acids. The germline CDR1 and CDR2 sequences are SGHDT and YYEEEE. The DNA for the CDR3 is TGTGCCAGCAGCTTTTTCCTAGCGGGGGTTACGGATGAGCAGTTCTTC. The encoded protein is CASSFFLAGVTDEQFF.

This clonotype showed up many times. The chain combines TRBV4-3 with TRBJ1-1; D gene uncertain. This CDR3 contains 16 residues. V was pared by 1 base and J by 3 bases, with 15 bases between. Looked up from germline, CDR1 is LGHNA and CDR2 is YSLEER. The CDR3 is CASSQVTGWGDTEAFF. The CDR3 nucleotides read TGCGCCAGCAGCCAAGTAACGGGCTGGGGTGACACTGAAGCTTTCTTT.

The chain is built from TRBV5-1 and TRBJ2-3; D unclear. Germline CDR1 reads SGHRS; CDR2 reads YFSETQ. Trimming shortened V by 4 bases and J by 0 bases, and 12 bases separated the two germline ends. This CDR3 contains 15 residues. CDR3 amino acids: CASSPLWSSTDTQYF. CDR3 in DNA: TGCGCCAGCAGCCCCCTTTGGTCTAGCACAGATACGCAGTATTTT.

This clonotype has a count of ten or more. The chain carries TRBV11-2 and TRBJ2-2; TRBD1 matches 8 bases. The CDR3 runs to 15 residues. V trimming: 5 bases; J trimming: 4 bases; junction bases outside the gene matches: 6. Germline CDR1 reads SGHAT; CDR2 reads FQNNGV. This chain's CDR3 is CASSGQGRSTGELFF. The CDR3 bases are TGTGCCAGCAGCGGACAGGGTCGGAGCACCGGGGAGCTGTTTTTT.

This clonotype appeared a few times. This rearrangement joins TRBV3-1 to TRBJ1-2; TRBD1 matches 8 bases. CDR1 is LGHDT, CDR2 YNNKEL, per germline (reference sequence). Trimming took 0 bases from V and 3 from J; bases not matched to a gene: 6. The CDR3 has 16 amino acids. This CDR3 is CASSQDRSGGDYGYTF. The CDR3 region has the DNA TGTGCCAGCAGCCAAGATCGTTCAGGGGGCGACTATGGCTACACCTTC.

This clonotype was seen ten or more times. The chain links TRBV13 to TRBJ2-2; possible D gene TRBD1, 5 bases. There are 15 residues in the CDR3. In germline, CDR1 is PRHDT, CDR2 FYEKMQ (reference sequence). V was clipped by 1 base and J by 6 bases, with 12 bases between them. Here the CDR3 DNA reads TGTGCCAGCAGCTTAGTAGGCACAGGAGCCGGGGAGCTGTTTTTT. Its protein is CASSLVGTGAGELFF.

This clonotype was counted many times. The chain's CDR3 is CASSPLATGNEQFF. Written as DNA, the CDR3 is TGTGCCAGCTCACCACTTGCTACTGGGAATGAGCAGTTCTTC. The genes are TRBV18 and TRBJ2-1; no definite D call. The germline V gene encodes CDR1 KGHSH and CDR2 LQKENI. CDR3 length: 14 amino acids. V was cut by 1 base and J by 7 bases, with 11 bases left in between. Together with reference TRBV18 and TRBJ2-1, the CDR3 gives the full variable domain: NAGVMQNPRHLVRRRGQEARLRCSPMKGHSHVYWYRQLPEEGLKFMVYLQKENIIDESGMPKERFSAEFPKEGPSILRIQQVVRGDSAAYFCASSPLATGNEQFFGPGTRLTVL.

This clonotype was seen only a few times. The chain joins TRBV2 to TRBJ1-1; D is ambiguous. This CDR3 spans 11 amino acids. From germline, CDR1 is SNHLY and CDR2 FYNNEI. V was pared by 3 bases and J by 5 bases, with 4 bases between. CDR3 sequence reads: CASSEVTEAFF. CDR3 DNA: TGTGCCAGCAGTGAGGTGACTGAAGCTTTCTTT.

The chain uses TRBV6-6 and TRBJ2-2; the match to TRBD2 covers 13 bases. With V trimmed by 7 bases and J by 1 base, 6 bases remained unmatched. The CDR3 runs to 17 residues. The germline V gene has CDR1 MNHNY and CDR2 SVGAGI (reference sequence). DNA of the CDR3: TGTGCCAGCACCCCCCGACTAGCGGGGGGGAACACCGGGGAGCTGTTTTTT. Amino acid sequence: CASTPRLAGGNTGELFF.

This clonotype came up many times. The chain carries TRBV5-6 and TRBJ1-5, with a weak D call TRBD1 (5 bases). Germline V lookup: CDR1 SGHDT, CDR2 YYEEEE. Trimming shortened V by 1 base and J by 3 bases, and 11 bases separated the two germline ends. This CDR3 has 15 residues. The CDR3 bases are TGTGCCAGCAGCTTGATGACAGCTCCCAATCAGCCCCAGCATTTT. It codes for CASSLMTAPNQPQHF.

V and J are TRBV27 and TRBJ2-7; TRBD2 matches at 8 bases. J was trimmed by 3 bases and V by 11 bases; bases with no gene match: 12. Germline V CDR1 and CDR2: MNHEY, SMNVEV (reference sequence). This CDR3 spans 14 amino acids. In DNA form, the CDR3 reads TGTGCCGGCGGCCGGGGGGGGCAGCTCTACGAGCAGTACTTC. Translated, it gives CAGGRGGQLYEQYF.

This clonotype was counted many times. The genes are TRBV14 and TRBJ2-1; D is possibly TRBD1 or TRBD2 (5 bases each). CDR3 length: 16 residues. V was clipped by 1 base and J by 8 bases, with 18 bases between them. In germline, CDR1 is SGHDN, CDR2 FVKESK. The CDR3 loop reads CASSQAGQRYFDEQFF. As DNA, the CDR3 is TGTGCCAGCAGCCAAGCGGGGCAGAGATACTTCGATGAGCAGTTCTTC.

In its sample, this clonotype ranks as medium-sized (0.01 to 0.1%). The chain is built from TRBV24-1 and TRBJ2-1; D unclear. V was clipped by 9 bases and J by 8 bases, with 37 bases between them. Germline CDR1 is KGHDR and CDR2 is SFDVKD. The CDR3 is 20 residues long. The CDR3 DNA follows: TGTGCCACCCTTATTTACGTCAACCGGCCGCCAGGTTCTCCCGCCCATGAGCAGTTCTTC. As protein: CATLIYVNRPPGSPAHEQFF.

This clonotype was found many times. V usage is TRBV27 and J usage is TRBJ1-4, with TRBD1 matching over 8 bases. This CDR3 region has 13 residues. Looked up from germline, CDR1 is MNHEY and CDR2 is SMNVEV (reference sequence). V was pared by 4 bases and J by 6 bases, with 1 base of the junction left unmatched. CDR3 nucleotides: TGTGCCAGCAGTTCAGGGGGCCATGAAAAACTGTTTTTT. This translates into CASSSGGHEKLFF.

This clonotype is categorized as medium-sized (0.01 to 0.1%). The chain links TRBV4-3 to TRBJ2-3; D might be TRBD1 or TRBD2, each matching 5 bases. Germline assignment: CDR1 LGHNA and CDR2 YSLEER. The CDR3 is 15 residues long. V lost 0 bases, J lost 5 bases, and 12 bases lay in between. The chain's CDR3 is CASSQDSGTRDTQYF. CDR3 bases: TGCGCCAGCAGCCAAGATTCAGGGACCAGAGATACGCAGTATTTT.

This clonotype was detected a few times. The gene calls are TRBV20-1 and TRBJ2-1; D unclear. V lost 2 bases and J lost 2, with 4 bases in between. Germline V lookup: CDR1 DFQATT, CDR2 SNEGSKA (reference sequence). CDR3 length equals 12 residues. CDR3 sequence: CSARPPYNEQFF. CDR3 nucleotides: TGCAGTGCTAGACCCCCCTACAATGAGCAGTTCTTC.

This clonotype was picked up many times. The gene calls are TRBV19 and TRBJ2-1; D is uncertain. The CDR3 has 12 residues. CDR1 is LNHDA and CDR2 is SQIVND in the germline V gene (reference sequence). The V gene lost 2 bases and the J gene lost 6 bases, with 5 bases spanning the gap. The CDR3 coding sequence is TGTGCCAGTAGTATAATGGGCAATGAGCAGTTCTTC. Translating it yields CASSIMGNEQFF.